This T cell receptor beta chain comes out of a study of blood T cells in healthy people across ages. The use of a sample-barcoded 5' primer and a J-beta primer mix characterized a second PCR of roughly 7 to 12 cycles. A tag from a template-switch adaptor with 12 random nucleotides marked each cDNA molecule. Via MiXCR, TCRdb re-called the 5' RACE reads, giving one row per CDR3 protein. The sample carries about 600,000 distinct CDR3 sequences, 45% to 55% recorded once. Peripheral blood samples of around 9.5 milliliters were drawn from each donor. Germline CDR1 SEHNR, CDR2 FQNEAQ (reference sequence). The trim removed 5 bases at V and 8 bases at J, leaving 15 bases unmatched. There are 18 residues in the CDR3. This clonotype was found once. It may be a read error: a sequence one base away is much more abundant.

The material sequenced was blood. J is TRBJ2-1 and V is TRBV7-9; TRBD2 matches at 13 bases. The sequence was obtained from an elderly man in good health. CDR3 coding DNA: TGTGCCAGCAGCCCGGGAGCGACTAGCGGGAGGTCCTGGGATGAGCAGTTCTTC. Translation: CASSPGATSGRSWDEQFF.